The clone carrying this T cell receptor (beta chain) was seen a handful of times. The germline CDR1 and CDR2 sequences are LGHNT and FRNRAP. CDR3 size: 18 residues. Trimming at V came to 4 bases and at J to 6 bases, leaving 13 bases not matched to a gene. Per the authors' pipeline: The assay estimated nucleated cells by amplifying reference gene primers. Produced via immunoSEQ multiplex PCR; TCRdb's table is partial and in-frame only. That table supplies the V and J calls and clone size; D and trimming were determined from the DNA. The table has about 200,000 clones, about 90% seen once. This entry comes from a study of blood T cell repertoires in COVID-19. About the research overall: Sites across the United States, Italy and Spain contributed samples from acute and convalescent COVID-19.

Sequenced sample: peripheral blood. The receptor comes from a man aged 18-30 years with active or convalescent COVID-19. The chain recombines TRBV12-5 with TRBJ1-4; 11 bases map to TRBD1. CDR3 in amino acids: CASGSSRDRGRRDEKLFF. The CDR3 coding sequence is TGTGCTAGTGGTTCTTCACGGGACAGGGGGAGGAGGGATGAAAAACTGTTTTTT.